One and the same sample provided the 14 T cell receptor beta chains below, sequenced in a study of T-cell reconstitution after alpha-beta-depleted transplantation in children. Researchers prepared the TCRbeta library using unique molecular identifiers, the study reports. MiXCR, applied by TCRdb to the PCR reads, yields one record per CDR3 protein. This sample has 380,000 or so distinct CDR3 sequences, with roughly 13% found just once. The sequencing used PBMCs, collected from the stem cell graft. Receptors were obtained from a human donor who donated a stem cell graft to a child with Fanconi anemia.

This clonotype has just a few counts. The genes are TRBV6-2 or TRBV6-3 and TRBJ1-1; weak D call: TRBD1 (5 bases). Germline loops: CDR1 MNHEY, CDR2 SVGEGT. The ends were cut back, 7 bases at V and 8 bases at J, with 23 bases in the middle. CDR3 length: 15 amino acids. The CDR3 DNA reads as TGTGCCAGCACCCCTTCGGGGGAAAGGGCCCGAGAAGCTTTCTTT. Translated: CASTPSGERAREAFF.

This clonotype appeared many times. The chain has TRBV29-1 and TRBJ2-1; tentatively, D is TRBD1 (5 bases). The CDR3 spans 13 residues. Germline V gene lookup returns CDR1 SQVTM and CDR2 ANQGSEA. V was cut by 3 bases and J by 8 bases, with 14 bases left in between. The DNA of the CDR3 is TGCAGCGTTGACGGGTCGGTCAGGGATGAGCAGTTCTTC. It yields the protein CSVDGSVRDEQFF.

This clonotype showed up just a few times. This rearrangement joins TRBV12-3 or TRBV12-4 to TRBJ1-2, with D perhaps matching TRBD1 (6 bases). Deletions cut 0 bases from V and 4 bases from J, with 9 bases between. This CDR3 region has 14 residues. The CDR3: CASSLAGHIYGYTF. The CDR3 DNA is TGTGCCAGCAGTTTAGCGGGACACATCTATGGCTACACCTTC.

This chain links TRBV6-1 with TRBJ1-1; no clear D. The V gene lost 7 bases and the J gene lost 3 bases, with 27 bases spanning the gap. Germline-derived CDR1 and CDR2 are MNHNS and SASEGT. The CDR3 has 18 amino acids. The DNA for the CDR3 is TGTGCCAGCACCACTACCTCCGCAGGTTGGTTGCCTGACACTGAAGCTTTCTTT. Protein product: CASTTTSAGWLPDTEAFF.

The chain carries TRBV12-3 or TRBV12-4 and TRBJ2-1, with D perhaps matching TRBD2 (6 bases). V was shortened by 5 bases and J by 9 bases, with 8 bases between the two germline ends. The CDR3 spans 11 residues. CDR3 nucleotides: TGTGCCAGCAGTGGCGGGGCTGAGCAGTTCTTC. Translating gives CASSGGAEQFF.

This clonotype was observed many times. The gene calls are TRBV6-5 and TRBJ1-1; the D gene is possibly TRBD1 (5 bases). Germline V gene sequence: CDR1 MNHEY, CDR2 SVGAGI. Trimming removed 7 bases at V and 6 bases at J, with 21 bases between. The CDR3 sequence is 15 residues long. The CDR3 DNA is TGTGCCAGCACCGACGTATCAGGGTACTCAGCTGAAGCTTTCTTT. Residues: CASTDVSGYSAEAFF.

This clonotype appeared once. The chain combines TRBV6-2 or TRBV6-3 with TRBJ1-1, with no clear D. Germline CDR1 and CDR2: MNHEY and SVGEGT. V lost 5 bases, J lost 6 bases, and 19 bases lay in between. This CDR3 has 15 residues. This CDR3 reads CASSVRGPRRAEAFF. The CDR3 bases are TGTGCCAGCAGTGTCCGAGGACCTCGAAGGGCTGAAGCTTTCTTT.

This clonotype was observed a handful of times. The chain employs TRBV2 and TRBJ1-1; 8 nucleotides match TRBD1. V lost 8 bases, J lost 4 bases, and 3 bases stayed unmatched. Looked up from germline, CDR1 is SNHLY and CDR2 is FYNNEI. The CDR3 runs to 12 residues. The CDR3 is CASLDRGTEAFF. The CDR3, as DNA: TGTGCCAGCCTTGACAGGGGCACTGAAGCTTTCTTT.

The chain carries TRBV29-1 and TRBJ2-5, with 13 bases matching TRBD2. The J segment lost 5 bases and the V segment lost 6 bases, leaving 0 bases of the junction unmatched. The V gene's germline CDR1 is SQVTM and CDR2 ANQGSEA. The CDR3 is made up of 12 amino acids. In nucleotides, the CDR3 is TGCAGCGTGACTAGCGGGGGGGAGACCCAGTACTTC. It encodes CSVTSGGETQYF.

The rearrangement joins TRBV4-1 to TRBJ2-3, with TRBD2 identical over 12 bases. This CDR3 is 18 amino acids long. Trimming cost V 0 bases and J 0 bases; bases outside gene matches: 4. Germline values: CDR1 MGHRA, CDR2 YSYEKL. In DNA form, the CDR3 reads TGCGCCAGCAGCCAAGAGAGAGGACTAGCGGGGAGCACAGATACGCAGTATTTT. The encoded protein is CASSQERGLAGSTDTQYF.

This clonotype has only a few counts. V is TRBV7-2 and J is TRBJ2-2; D is unresolved. Between the trimmed V and J ends, which lost 2 bases and 3 bases, there was a span of 10 bases. The CDR3 length is 15 residues. Germline CDR1 is SGHTA and CDR2 is FQGNSA. In nucleotides, the CDR3 is TGTGCCAGCAGCTTATCTTGGACGCACACCGGGGAGCTGTTTTTT. It is translated as CASSLSWTHTGELFF.

The chain is built from TRBV7-6 and TRBJ1-2, with D maybe TRBD1 (5 bases). The V end was cut by 1 base, the J end by 3 bases, with 12 bases between. This CDR3 has 15 amino acids. The germline gives CDR1 SGHVS, CDR2 FNYEAQ. Written as DNA, the CDR3 is TGTGCCAGCAGCTTAGAACCCGACAGCTACTATGGCTACACCTTC. Translation gives CASSLEPDSYYGYTF.

This clonotype was detected a few times. The chain employs TRBV6-2 or TRBV6-3 and TRBJ1-1; no clear D gene. The CDR3 is made up of 13 amino acids. V was clipped by 6 bases and J by 5 bases, with 13 bases between them. Germline lookup yields CDR1 MNHEY and CDR2 SVGEGT. CDR3 loop: CASRESGGTEAFF. The CDR3 bases are TGTGCCAGCAGAGAGTCAGGAGGGACTGAAGCTTTCTTT.

This clonotype has only a few counts. The V gene is TRBV5-1, the J gene TRBJ2-2, with D uncertain. The CDR3 runs to 14 residues. The V end was cut by 5 bases, the J end by 2 bases, with 10 bases between. Germline values: CDR1 SGHRS, CDR2 YFSETQ. CDR3 region: CASRSQTNTGELFF. For the CDR3, the DNA is TGCGCCAGCAGATCACAGACAAACACCGGGGAGCTGTTTTTT.